Below, 20 T cell receptor beta chains from the same sample are listed, as sequenced in a study of T cell repertoires in cytomegalovirus infection. Their cognate antigens are unknown. TCRdb recomputed calls from the reads with MiXCR, one row per CDR3 protein. The repertoire has hundreds of thousands of distinct CDR3 sequences, roughly 30% of them found once; the top ten carry 18%. The input for sequencing was cultured PBMCs, taken from culture after CMV antigen stimulation. These receptors all stem from a human donor in good health (CMV status not recorded). Some clones in this sample may be carry-over from other donors' samples.

This chain uses TRBV18 with TRBJ2-7; D remains unclear. V was trimmed by 2 bases and J by 3 bases, leaving 11 bases between them. Germline-derived CDR1 and CDR2 are KGHSH and LQKENI. The CDR3 contains 14 residues. The CDR3 DNA is TGTGCCAGCTCACCAGGGTCATACGACTACGAGCAGTACTTC. Encoded protein: CASSPGSYDYEQYF.

This chain uses TRBV5-1 with TRBJ1-2; 9 positions match TRBD1. The junction had 7 bases not matched to a gene; V was cut back by 4 bases and J by 6 bases. Per the germline V gene, CDR1 is SGHRS and CDR2 is YFSETQ. CDR3 length: 14 residues. Here the CDR3 DNA reads TGCGCCAGCAGCCGGGACAGGGAGAGGGATGGCTACACCTTC. Encoded protein: CASSRDRERDGYTF.

This clonotype was found a few times. The J gene is TRBJ2-1, the V gene TRBV6-2 or TRBV6-3, with 9 bases matching TRBD2. Germline CDR1 reads MNHEY; CDR2 reads SVGEGT. The CDR3 is 16 amino acids. J gave up 4 bases and V 2 bases, and 6 bases lay outside the gene matches. CDR3 sequence (DNA): TGTGCCAGCAGTTACGCCGGGACTAGCCTTTACAATGAGCAGTTCTTC. Translating it yields CASSYAGTSLYNEQFF.

The chain is built from TRBV19 and TRBJ2-5; D might be TRBD1 or TRBD2, each matching 5 bases. From germline, CDR1 is LNHDA and CDR2 SQIVND (reference sequence). The CDR3 consists of 14 residues. V was shortened by 3 bases and J by 5 bases, with 13 bases between the two germline ends. CDR3 amino acids: CASSMGRDRETQYF. The CDR3 DNA sequence: TGTGCCAGTAGTATGGGTCGGGACCGTGAGACCCAGTACTTC.

The CDR3 bases are TGCAGTGCTCCTACAGGGGGCCAAGGCTACACCTTC. Translating it yields CSAPTGGQGYTF. The chain employs TRBV20-1 and TRBJ1-2; TRBD1 aligns across 9 bases. After removal of 5 bases from V and 8 bases from J, the junction contained 6 bases not matched to a gene. CDR1 and CDR2 from the germline V gene are DFQATT and SNEGSKA (reference sequence). This CDR3 region has 12 residues.

This rearrangement joins TRBV7-2 to TRBJ2-1; D is unresolved. With 2 bases removed from V and 5 bases from J, the gap between germline ends came to 7 bases. This CDR3 is built from 13 residues. The germline CDR1 and CDR2 sequences are SGHTA and FQGNSA. CDR3 sequence: CASSLYLNNEQFF. CDR3 DNA sequence: TGTGCCAGCAGCTTATACTTGAACAATGAGCAGTTCTTC. The full variable domain, its missing parts supplied by reference TRBV7-2 and TRBJ2-1, is GAGVSQSPSNKVTEKGKDVELRCDPISGHTALYWYRQSLGQGLEFLIYFQGNSAPDKSGLPSDRFSAERTGGSVSTLTIQRTQQEDSAVYLCASSLYLNNEQFFGPGTRLTVL.

The rearrangement joins TRBV20-1 to TRBJ2-7, with TRBD1 matching over 9 bases. CDR1 is DFQATT and CDR2 is SNEGSKA in the germline V gene (reference sequence). The length of the CDR3 is 13 residues. J gave up 5 bases and V 5 bases, and 7 bases lay outside the gene matches. This CDR3 is CSAPIQGADEQYF. CDR3 DNA sequence: TGCAGTGCTCCGATACAGGGGGCGGACGAGCAGTACTTC.

This chain links TRBV11-3 with TRBJ2-5, with D tentatively TRBD2 (5 bases). The CDR3 has 14 amino acids. Germline CDR1 and CDR2: SGHNT and YENEEA. V gave up 4 bases and J gave up 5 bases, with 14 bases separating them. The CDR3 coding sequence is TGTGCCAGCAGCTCAACACGGGGAGAGGAGACCCAGTACTTC. Amino acids: CASSSTRGEETQYF. Complete variable domain (other parts from reference TRBV11-3 and TRBJ2-5): EAGVVQSPRYKIIEKKQPVAFWCNPISGHNTLYWYLQNLGQGPELLIRYENEEAVDDSQLPKDRFSAERLKGVDSTLKIQPAELGDSAVYLCASSSTRGEETQYFGPGTRLLVL.

The J gene is TRBJ2-7, the V gene TRBV6-2 or TRBV6-3; D may match TRBD1 or TRBD2 (5 bases each). The CDR3 spans 13 residues. Germline V lookup: CDR1 MNHEY, CDR2 SVGEGT. Trimming took 2 bases from V and 4 from J, leaving 9 bases between them. The CDR3 region has the DNA TGTGCCAGCAGTTACGGGGGTCAGTACGAGCAGTACTTC. It encodes CASSYGGQYEQYF.

This clonotype was detected ten times or more. The V and J genes are TRBV7-8 and TRBJ2-5, with 9 bases that match TRBD2. The CDR3 has 19 amino acids. Germline values: CDR1 SGHVS, CDR2 FQNEAQ. V lost 1 base to trimming and J lost 2 bases; unmatched junction nucleotides: 14. DNA for the CDR3: TGTGCCAGCAGCTTAGACCGGGCTAGCGGGATAGGGGGGCAAGAGACCCAGTACTTC. Its translation: CASSLDRASGIGGQETQYF. The full variable domain, in which reference TRBV7-8 and TRBJ2-5 provide the parts outside the CDR3, is GAGVSQSPRYKVAKRGQDVALRCDPISGHVSLFWYQQALGQGPEFLTYFQNEAQLDKSGLPSDRFFAERPEGSVSTLKIQRTQQEDSAVYLCASSLDRASGIGGQETQYFGPGTRLLVL.

The chain is built from TRBV11-2 and TRBJ2-2; D not resolved. The CDR3 covers 16 residues. The germline V and J ends were trimmed by 3 bases and 1 base, with 12 bases remaining between them. Germline-derived CDR1 and CDR2 are SGHAT and FQNNGV. The CDR3 bases are TGTGCCAGCAGCTTTTACCAGCATATGAACACCGGGGAGCTGTTTTTT. Amino acids: CASSFYQHMNTGELFF. Combining the CDR3 with reference TRBV11-2 and TRBJ2-2 gives the whole variable domain EAGVAQSPRYKIIEKRQSVAFWCNPISGHATLYWYQQILGQGPKLLIQFQNNGVVDDSQLPKDRFSAERLKGVDSTLKIQPAKLEDSAVYLCASSFYQHMNTGELFFGEGSRLTVL.

This clonotype was observed a few times. The chain couples TRBV11-2 to TRBJ1-6, with 9 bases that match TRBD1. Trimming took 5 bases from V and 7 from J; bases not matched to a gene: 9. Germline V lookup: CDR1 SGHAT, CDR2 FQNNGV. The CDR3 spans 16 residues. Written as DNA, the CDR3 is TGTGCCAGCAGCGGAGGCAGAGACAGGGGGAATTCACCCCTCCACTTT. This gives the protein CASSGGRDRGNSPLHF. Together with reference TRBV11-2 and TRBJ1-6, the CDR3 gives the full variable domain: EAGVAQSPRYKIIEKRQSVAFWCNPISGHATLYWYQQILGQGPKLLIQFQNNGVVDDSQLPKDRFSAERLKGVDSTLKIQPAKLEDSAVYLCASSGGRDRGNSPLHFGNGTRLTVT.

This chain links TRBV4-1 with TRBJ1-6; TRBD1 aligns across 9 bases. The V segment lost 2 bases and the J segment 9 bases; nucleotides outside the gene matches: 5. This CDR3 comprises 15 residues. The germline V gene has CDR1 MGHRA and CDR2 YSYEKL. The CDR3 coding sequence is TGCGCCAGCAGCCAATACACAGGGGGCGGTTCACCCCTCCACTTT. Its protein product is CASSQYTGGGSPLHF.

Ten or more counts support this clonotype. The rearrangement joins TRBV7-8 to TRBJ1-5; 10 positions match TRBD1. Germline trimming cut 1 base from V and 2 bases from J; bases unmatched to any gene: 2. Germline loops: CDR1 SGHVS, CDR2 FQNEAQ. The CDR3 contains 16 residues. The CDR3 coding sequence is TGTGCCAGCAGCTTAGAAGGGACAGGGGGCAATCAGCCCCAGCATTTT. Its protein product is CASSLEGTGGNQPQHF.

The genes are TRBV5-1 and TRBJ2-7; 8 nucleotides agree with TRBD2. The CDR3 contains 15 residues. Per the germline V gene, CDR1 is SGHRS and CDR2 is YFSETQ. The J segment lost 0 bases and the V segment lost 4 bases, leaving 6 bases of the junction unmatched. This chain's CDR3 is CASSHGRGSSYEQYF. CDR3 nucleotide sequence: TGCGCCAGCAGCCACGGGAGGGGCAGCTCCTACGAGCAGTACTTC.

The chain uses TRBV6-4 and TRBJ1-1, with D uncertain. The V end lost 0 bases, the J end lost 8 bases, and 10 bases lay between the germline ends. The germline CDR1 and CDR2 sequences are MRHNA and SNTAGT. The CDR3 loop spans 13 amino acids. CDR3 nucleotides: TGTGCCAGCAGTGACTCTAGGACGCGGGAAGCTTTCTTT. It encodes CASSDSRTREAFF.

The chain joins TRBV7-4 to TRBJ2-7, with unresolved D. The CDR3 spans 13 residues. The germline V gene encodes CDR1 SGHVT and CDR2 SQSDAQ. V lost 4 bases, J lost 5 bases, and 12 bases lay in between. CDR3 nucleotides: TGTGCCAGCAGCTCCGGGTGGACCCACGAGCAGTACTTC. The encoded protein is CASSSGWTHEQYF.

V gene TRBV9 combines with J gene TRBJ1-6, with unresolved D. Trimming stripped 2 bases from V and 9 bases from J, with 12 bases between. The V gene's germline CDR1 is SGDLS and CDR2 YYNGEE. The CDR3 consists of 14 residues. Here the CDR3 reads CASSVGVSGSPLHF. In nucleotides, the CDR3 is TGTGCCAGCAGCGTTGGGGTATCGGGTTCACCCCTCCACTTT.

The chain joins TRBV12-3 or TRBV12-4 to TRBJ2-1; no firm D call. V was trimmed by 4 bases and J by 4 bases, leaving 11 bases between them. This CDR3 has 14 residues. CDR3 protein: CASSSRRMYNEQFF. The CDR3, as DNA: TGTGCCAGCAGTTCCCGGCGGATGTACAATGAGCAGTTCTTC.

The chain couples TRBV20-1 to TRBJ1-1; D unclear. Per germline, CDR1 DFQATT and CDR2 SNEGSKA (reference sequence). The V and J ends lost 8 bases and 1 base respectively, with 11 bases between them. This CDR3 contains 12 residues. The CDR3 sequence: CSLLVWNTEAFF. For the CDR3, the DNA is TGCAGTCTCCTTGTTTGGAACACTGAAGCTTTCTTT.